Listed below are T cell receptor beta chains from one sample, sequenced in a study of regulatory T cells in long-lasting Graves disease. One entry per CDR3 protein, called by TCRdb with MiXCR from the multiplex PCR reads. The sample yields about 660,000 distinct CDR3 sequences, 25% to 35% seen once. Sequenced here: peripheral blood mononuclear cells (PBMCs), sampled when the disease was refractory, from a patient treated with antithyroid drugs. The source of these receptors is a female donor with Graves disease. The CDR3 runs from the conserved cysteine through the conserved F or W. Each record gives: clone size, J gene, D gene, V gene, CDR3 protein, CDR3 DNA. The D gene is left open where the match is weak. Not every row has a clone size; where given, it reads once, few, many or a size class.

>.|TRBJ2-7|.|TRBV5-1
CASTGGTSYEQYF
TGCGCCAGCACAGGAGGTACGTCTTACGAGCAGTACTTC
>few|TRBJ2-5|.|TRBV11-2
CASSNYRVETQYF
TGTGCCAGCAGCAACTACAGGGTTGAGACCCAGTACTTC
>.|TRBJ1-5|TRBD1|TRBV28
CASRTGKKGNQPQHF
TGTGCCAGCAGGACAGGGAAAAAAGGCAATCAGCCCCAGCATTTT
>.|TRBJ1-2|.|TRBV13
CASSLNSMAVLPLYYGYTF
TGTGCCAGCAGCTTAAACTCGATGGCAGTCTTACCCCTCTACTATGGCTACACCTTC
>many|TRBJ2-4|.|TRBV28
CASSTSSAIQYF
TGTGCCAGCTCGACTAGTTCGGCCATTCAGTACTTC
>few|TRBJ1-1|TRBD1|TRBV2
CASSGPRDREVGTEAFF
TGTGCCAGCAGTGGCCCCCGGGACAGGGAAGTTGGCACTGAAGCTTTCTTT
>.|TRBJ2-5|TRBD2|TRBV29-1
CSVAAGAQETQYF
TGCAGCGTTGCGGCGGGAGCACAAGAGACCCAGTACTTC
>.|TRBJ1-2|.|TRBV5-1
CASSFSGDGSYGYTF
TGCGCCAGCAGCTTCTCGGGGGACGGGTCTTATGGCTACACCTTC
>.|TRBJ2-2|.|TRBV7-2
CASRPEGLTNTGELFF
TGTGCCAGCAGACCTGAGGGTCTTACGAACACCGGGGAGCTGTTTTTT
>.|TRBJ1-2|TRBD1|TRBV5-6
CASSQGTGAFYGYTF
TGTGCCAGCAGCCAGGGGACAGGGGCTTTCTATGGCTACACCTTC
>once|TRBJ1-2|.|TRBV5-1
CASSLRGKNYGYTF
TGCGCCAGCAGCTTACGGGGGAAGAACTATGGCTACACCTTC
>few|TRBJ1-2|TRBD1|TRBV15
CATSRDMTGEGGYTF
TGTGCCACCAGCAGAGATATGACAGGGGAGGGTGGCTACACCTTC
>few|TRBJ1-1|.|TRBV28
CASSAYKGVKNTEAFF
TGTGCCAGCAGCGCCTATAAGGGGGTCAAGAACACTGAAGCTTTCTTT
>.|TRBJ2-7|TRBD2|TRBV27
CASSLPWISGRDYEQYF
TGTGCCAGCAGCCTCCCATGGATCAGCGGGAGGGACTACGAGCAGTACTTC
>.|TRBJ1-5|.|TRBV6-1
CASSDRGADQPQHF
TGTGCCAGCAGTGACAGGGGAGCGGATCAGCCCCAGCATTTT
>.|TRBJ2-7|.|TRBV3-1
CASSHESYEQYF
TGTGCCAGCAGCCATGAGTCCTACGAGCAGTACTTC